This T cell receptor beta chain was identified in a study of spatial heterogeneity in lung cancer. TCRdb analysed the 5' RACE reads with MiXCR anew, one entry per CDR3 protein. This table holds about 43,000 distinct CDR3 sequences, about 22% found once. Germline CDR1 and CDR2: LNHDA and SQIVND (reference sequence). J gave up 3 bases and V 8 bases, and 8 bases lay outside the gene matches. The CDR3 has 15 amino acids. Time point defined: blood at routine non-recurrence follow-up after resection. The sequenced material consisted of unsorted whole RNA from tumor, nontumor lung or frozen PBMC. This clonotype was counted ten times or more.

The sample here was PBMCs, taken at follow-up. The V call is TRBV19, the J call TRBJ2-2; 8 nucleotides agree with TRBD1. This TCR was recovered from a female donor with early-stage non-small cell lung cancer. In DNA form, the CDR3 reads TGTGCCAGTGTACGGACAGGGAGCTACACCGGGGAGCTGTTTTTT. It encodes CASVRTGSYTGELFF.